This T cell receptor (beta chain) was sequenced in a study of OX40 agonist ivuxolimab in advanced cancers. Whole-study results and caveats: At doses 0.1 to 3.0 mg/kg, CD4+ and CD8+ clones expanded.

The CDR3 is made up of 13 amino acids. The V end was cut by 5 bases, the J end by 5 bases, with 12 bases between. CDR1 and CDR2 (germline): SEHNR, FQNEAQ (reference sequence). A remark on this clone: Its target is unknown.

Here immunoSEQ multiplex PCR was the method, and the copy in TCRdb shows in-frame clones only, minus some. The table has around 57,000 clones, around 84% seen once; the top ten hold 2.4%. The chain carries TRBV7-9 and TRBJ1-1; D might be TRBD1 (6 bases). Specimen: CD4+ or CD8+ T cells sorted from blood, collected in a trial of the OX40 agonist ivuxolimab. The clonotype comes from an adult with an advanced solid tumor such as melanoma, head and neck, liver or kidney cancer. CDR3 amino acids: CASSVEGGTEAFF. As DNA, the CDR3 is TGTGCCAGCAGCGTAGAGGGGGGGACTGAAGCTTTCTTT.